These 20 T cell receptor beta chains share one sample of origin, sequenced in a study of CD8 T cells in ankylosing spondylitis. Their antigens remain unidentified. TCRdb re-derived calls from the 5' RACE reads in MiXCR, one entry per CDR3 protein. The sample records around 480,000 distinct CDR3 sequences, 15% to 20% being singletons. Findings and caveats of the study: One TCR beta motif, made up of fewer than 10 highly homologous variants, appeared characteristic of ankylosing spondylitis blood.

The sequencing sample was made of blood, either unsorted or a sorted T cell fraction (not recorded which). These TCRs come from a male donor with ankylosing spondylitis.

J is TRBJ1-6 and V is TRBV11-2; 8 bases align to TRBD1. The CDR3 is 19 amino acids. The germline V gene has CDR1 SGHAT and CDR2 FQNNGV. The trim removed 2 bases at V and 0 bases at J, leaving 9 bases unmatched. CDR3 bases: TGTGCCAGCAGCTTAACCGGGACAGGCTTCAGCTCCTATAATTCACCCCTCCACTTT. Translating gives CASSLTGTGFSSYNSPLHF.

The J gene is TRBJ2-1, the V gene TRBV28; tentative D call: TRBD1 (5 bases). CDR1 and CDR2 from the germline V gene are MDHEN and SYDVKM. The CDR3 is made up of 13 amino acids. The V and J ends lost 3 bases and 12 bases respectively, with 15 bases between them. The CDR3 nucleotides read TGTGCCAGCAGTTTGGACAACCGGAGCTGGCAGTTCTTC. It encodes CASSLDNRSWQFF.

This rearrangement joins TRBV7-8 to TRBJ2-7; 8 bases are a match to TRBD2. The CDR3 has 15 amino acids. Germline values: CDR1 SGHVS, CDR2 FQNEAQ. Unmatched junction bases numbered 9, after V lost 3 bases and J lost 5 bases. The CDR3 is CASSFVSGTSNEQYF. The CDR3 DNA reads as TGTGCCAGCAGCTTTGTCTCCGGGACTAGTAACGAGCAGTACTTC.

V usage is TRBV7-8 and J usage is TRBJ2-1, with D perhaps given as TRBD1 or TRBD2 (5 bases each). Trimming left V 5 bases short and J 3 bases short, with 14 bases between. CDR3 size: 15 residues. CDR1 and CDR2 from the germline V gene are SGHVS and FQNEAQ. The CDR3 coding sequence is TGTGCCAGCAGCCAGTCGGGACCTATCTACAATGAGCAGTTCTTC. This gives the protein CASSQSGPIYNEQFF.

This clonotype occurred a few times. This chain uses TRBV5-1 with TRBJ2-1; 8 bases align to TRBD2. The V segment lost 5 bases and the J segment 3 bases; nucleotides outside the gene matches: 7. There are 15 residues in the CDR3. Germline CDR1 SGHRS, CDR2 YFSETQ. The CDR3 sequence: CASRATSGLYNEQFF. The DNA of the CDR3 is TGCGCCAGCAGGGCCACTAGCGGACTCTACAATGAGCAGTTCTTC.

The V and J genes are TRBV18 and TRBJ2-1; 8 nucleotides agree with TRBD2. From germline, CDR1 is KGHSH and CDR2 LQKENI. The V and J ends lost 3 bases and 6 bases, in that order; junction bases with no gene match: 7. This CDR3 comprises 15 residues. The CDR3 protein is CASSPLHTSGNEQFF. For the CDR3, the DNA is TGTGCCAGCTCACCCCTTCATACTAGCGGCAATGAGCAGTTCTTC.

This clonotype was seen a handful of times. J is TRBJ2-3 and V is TRBV6-4, with 9 bases fitting TRBD1. The V gene's germline CDR1 is MRHNA and CDR2 SNTAGT. Germline trimming cut 6 bases from V and 6 bases from J; bases unmatched to any gene: 10. This CDR3 spans 15 amino acids. The chain's CDR3 is CASSPGQGKSDTQYF. The CDR3 region has the DNA TGTGCCAGCAGCCCGGGACAGGGAAAATCGGATACGCAGTATTTT.

This clonotype has just a few counts. This chain joins TRBV5-1 and TRBJ1-4, with TRBD1 matching over 10 bases. Losses at the gene ends were 4 bases for V and 6 bases for J; bases not matched to a gene: 3. CDR1 and CDR2 from the germline V gene are SGHRS and YFSETQ. This CDR3 has 14 amino acids. The CDR3: CASSGGTGDEKLFF. As DNA, the CDR3 is TGCGCCAGCAGCGGGGGGACAGGGGATGAAAAACTGTTTTTT.

This clonotype was counted only a few times. The chain uses TRBV2 and TRBJ2-3, with D possibly being TRBD2 (6 bases). The CDR3 is 15 residues long. Germline V gene data show CDR1 as SNHLY and CDR2 as FYNNEI. V lost 4 bases and J lost 0, with 11 bases in between. CDR3 region: CASSGMSGSTDTQYF. As DNA, the CDR3 is TGTGCCAGCAGTGGGATGAGCGGGAGCACAGATACGCAGTATTTT.

In this sample, this clonotype turned up a few times. The chain uses TRBV2 and TRBJ1-1, with 8 bases fitting TRBD1. Trimming at V came to 2 bases and at J to 6 bases, leaving 8 bases not matched to a gene. CDR1 and CDR2 (germline): SNHLY, FYNNEI. CDR3 length equals 15 residues. The CDR3 is CASSETGGGLAEAFF. The CDR3, as DNA: TGTGCCAGCAGTGAAACAGGGGGAGGTTTAGCTGAAGCTTTCTTT.

This clonotype has a count of ten or more. The V and J genes are TRBV30 and TRBJ1-1; 8 bases agree with TRBD1. CDR1 and CDR2 (germline): GTSNPN, SVGIG (reference sequence). The CDR3 totals 13 residues. The V segment lost 0 bases and the J segment 7 bases; nucleotides outside the gene matches: 4. The CDR3 is CAWSVQGGNEAFF. In DNA form, the CDR3 reads TGTGCCTGGAGTGTACAGGGGGGGAATGAAGCTTTCTTT.

This sequence joins TRBV5-1 and TRBJ2-1, with D perhaps matching TRBD1 (6 bases). The germline CDR1 and CDR2 sequences are SGHRS and YFSETQ. The CDR3 is 17 residues long. V was clipped by 7 bases and J by 2 bases, with 22 bases between them. CDR3 sequence (DNA): TGCGCCAGCGCGCTGGACAGACAAGTCACACCCTACAATGAGCAGTTCTTC. Translation: CASALDRQVTPYNEQFF.

The chain combines TRBV10-3 with TRBJ2-5; the D gene is possibly TRBD2 (6 bases). CDR3 size: 19 residues. Trimming took 0 bases from V and 2 from J, leaving 22 bases between them. Germline values: CDR1 ENHRY, CDR2 SYGVKD. DNA for the CDR3: TGTGCCATCAGTGAGTCGTGGAATTTGAGGGCCGGGAGACAAGAGACCCAGTACTTC. Translating it yields CAISESWNLRAGRQETQYF.

CDR3 DNA sequence: TGCGCCAGCAGTCCCGGGACTAGTCAGGTCTATGAGCAGTTCTTC. Protein: CASSPGTSQVYEQFF. V and J are TRBV5-1 and TRBJ2-1; 8 nucleotides line up with TRBD2. The germline V gene encodes CDR1 SGHRS and CDR2 YFSETQ. This CDR3 comprises 15 residues. J was trimmed by 8 bases and V by 5 bases; bases with no gene match: 12.

This clonotype turned up a few times. The CDR3 region has the DNA TGTGCCAGCAGCCCGGGACACTCCTATAATTCACCCCTCCACTTT. Its protein product is CASSPGHSYNSPLHF. V usage is TRBV7-2 and J usage is TRBJ1-6; TRBD1 is a possible D gene (6 bases). The CDR3 loop spans 15 amino acids. Per the germline V gene, CDR1 is SGHTA and CDR2 is FQGNSA. Between the trimmed V and J ends, which lost 5 bases and 0 bases, there was a span of 8 bases.

This clonotype turned up a few times. The genes are TRBV6-5 and TRBJ1-2; a weak D match, TRBD1 (5 bases). CDR1 MNHEY and CDR2 SVGAGI come from the germline V gene. The CDR3 spans 19 residues. Trimming left V 1 base short and J 1 base short, with 22 bases between. CDR3 nucleotide sequence: TGTGCCAGCAGTTACTTCGGGGGGGGGATGAGGGAGGATAACTATGGCTACACCTTC. Amino acids: CASSYFGGGMREDNYGYTF.

The J gene is TRBJ2-3, the V gene TRBV20-1; D ambiguous. V was shortened by 4 bases and J by 4 bases, with 18 bases between the two germline ends. This CDR3 is 15 amino acids long. CDR1 is DFQATT and CDR2 is SNEGSKA in the germline V gene (reference sequence). The chain's CDR3 is CSAISRADGSDTQYF. Written as DNA, the CDR3 is TGCAGTGCTATAAGCCGGGCTGATGGGTCAGATACGCAGTATTTT.

The rearrangement uses TRBV20-1 and TRBJ1-2; 7 bases are a match to TRBD1. The CDR3 extends over 13 amino acids. Germline assignment: CDR1 DFQATT and CDR2 SNEGSKA (reference sequence). V lost 6 bases and J lost 5; bases outside the gene matches: 9. The CDR3 coding sequence is TGCAGTGCCCCGCAGGGGGGAATTTATGGCTACACCTTC. It yields the protein CSAPQGGIYGYTF.

This clonotype showed up just a few times. The J gene is TRBJ2-7, the V gene TRBV28, with a tentative D call TRBD2 (5 bases). Germline CDR1 MDHEN, CDR2 SYDVKM. Trimming stripped 6 bases from V and 7 bases from J, with 25 bases between. The CDR3 contains 16 residues. As DNA, the CDR3 is TGTGCCAGCAGCTATTCGGGCCCACGCGGAGGTAGGGAGCAGTACTTC. Translation gives CASSYSGPRGGREQYF.

This chain connects TRBV6-1 to TRBJ2-2; TRBD2 matches at 8 bases. Germline V gives CDR1 MNHNS, CDR2 SASEGT. With V trimmed by 7 bases and J by 6 bases, 7 bases remained unmatched. CDR3 length: 14 residues. In nucleotides, the CDR3 is TGTGCCAGCACCCGCGGGAGGACCGCCGGGGAGCTGTTTTTT. It encodes CASTRGRTAGELFF.